Below are 20 T cell receptor beta chains sequenced from a single sample in a study of regulatory T cells in long-lasting Graves disease. Described time point: persistent/refractory GD, antithyroid drugs over 5 years with positive TRAb. PBMCs provided the RNA from which the TCR library was made. HTBI primers from iRepertoire and Arm-PCR of CDR3 regions yielded the TCR beta libraries. Each CDR3 protein gets one entry after TCRdb re-called the multiplex PCR reads with MiXCR. The sample lists approximately 380,000 distinct CDR3 sequences; less than 25% were seen once. Here the sequenced sample was peripheral blood mononuclear cells (PBMCs), taken when the disease was refractory, from a patient treated with antithyroid drugs. These receptors came from a female donor with Graves disease.

This clonotype has only a few counts. The chain links TRBV18 to TRBJ2-7; D is ambiguous. The CDR3 totals 14 residues. V gave up 2 bases and J gave up 0 bases, with 8 bases separating them. From germline, CDR1 is KGHSH and CDR2 LQKENI. CDR3 in amino acids: CASSPRRTSYEQYF. The CDR3 DNA is TGTGCCAGCTCACCAAGAAGAACCTCCTACGAGCAGTACTTC.

This clonotype was picked up many times. The genes are TRBV20-1 and TRBJ2-5; D possibly matches TRBD1 or TRBD2 (5 bases each). The CDR3 runs to 15 residues. Per the germline V gene, CDR1 is DFQATT and CDR2 is SNEGSKA (reference sequence). Trimming took 5 bases from V and 5 from J, leaving 21 bases between them. As DNA, the CDR3 is TGCAGTGCTCCGAGGGGCCTAGATGTAGGGGAGACCCAGTACTTC. Its protein product is CSAPRGLDVGETQYF.

This chain joins TRBV2 and TRBJ2-3, with 8 bases aligning to TRBD1. The CDR3 spans 20 residues. Looked up from germline, CDR1 is SNHLY and CDR2 is FYNNEI. The V segment lost 6 bases and the J segment 0 bases; nucleotides outside the gene matches: 20. The CDR3 sequence: CASRERTGIHRQTSTDTQYF. DNA of the CDR3: TGTGCCAGCAGGGAAAGGACAGGGATACACCGTCAAACTAGCACAGATACGCAGTATTTT.

This clonotype was detected ten times or more. The rearrangement uses TRBV11-3 and TRBJ1-1; D gene unclear. Per the germline V gene, CDR1 is SGHNT and CDR2 is YENEEA. Trimming took off 0 bases at V and 2 bases at J, with 4 bases between the two ends. The CDR3 totals 13 residues. The CDR3 DNA sequence: TGTGCCAGCAGCTTAGACTATAACACTGAAGCTTTCTTT. Translation gives CASSLDYNTEAFF. Full variable domain (missing parts from reference TRBV11-3 and TRBJ1-1): EAGVVQSPRYKIIEKKQPVAFWCNPISGHNTLYWYLQNLGQGPELLIRYENEEAVDDSQLPKDRFSAERLKGVDSTLKIQPAELGDSAVYLCASSLDYNTEAFFGQGTRLTVV.

This sequence joins TRBV19 and TRBJ2-7; possibly TRBD2 for D (6 bases). Trimming removed 0 bases from V and 4 bases from J, with 13 bases in between. CDR1 and CDR2 from the germline V gene are LNHDA and SQIVND (reference sequence). The CDR3 runs 15 residues. CDR3 coding DNA: TGTGCCAGTAGTATAGATGGGCTAGCGCCGTACGAGCAGTACTTC. This encodes CASSIDGLAPYEQYF.

The chain employs TRBV7-6 and TRBJ2-7; 7 nucleotides line up with TRBD2. Germline CDR1 is SGHVS and CDR2 is FNYEAQ. The junction had 10 bases not matched to a gene; V was cut back by 5 bases and J by 0 bases. The CDR3 sequence is 16 residues long. CDR3: CASSPSPLASSYEQYF. In DNA, the CDR3 is TGTGCCAGCAGCCCCAGTCCACTAGCGAGCTCCTACGAGCAGTACTTC.

This clonotype was recorded a few times. V and J are TRBV14 and TRBJ2-2; 7 bases are a match to TRBD1. J gave up 5 bases and V 4 bases, and 7 bases lay outside the gene matches. Germline CDR1 is SGHDN and CDR2 is FVKESK. The CDR3 has 15 residues. The CDR3 DNA is TGTGCCAGCAGCCCTCTGGACAGGCTTACCGGGGAGCTGTTTTTT. Translated: CASSPLDRLTGELFF.

The CDR3 spells CASSLIRTGAQETQYF. CDR3 DNA sequence: TGTGCCAGCAGTCTCATCCGGACAGGGGCACAAGAGACCCAGTACTTC. This chain connects TRBV12-3 or TRBV12-4 to TRBJ2-5; TRBD1 agrees at 9 bases. CDR3 length: 16 amino acids. J lost 2 bases, V lost 5 bases, and 9 bases had no gene match.

The V gene is TRBV9, the J gene TRBJ1-1; TRBD1 aligns across 10 bases. The V gene end was trimmed by 4 bases and the J gene end by 6 bases; junction bases not matched to a gene: 6. Germline V gene sequence: CDR1 SGDLS, CDR2 YYNGEE. The CDR3 runs to 14 residues. The CDR3 nucleotides are TGTGCCAGCAGCATCGGGACAGGGGACCCTGAAGCTTTCTTT. It codes for CASSIGTGDPEAFF.

The rearrangement uses TRBV29-1 and TRBJ2-1, with D perhaps being TRBD1 or TRBD2 (5 bases each). The germline V gene has CDR1 SQVTM and CDR2 ANQGSEA. V dropped 3 bases and J dropped 0 bases, with 6 bases sitting between them. This CDR3 has 13 amino acids. In DNA form, the CDR3 reads TGCAGCGTTGATGGGGGCTCCTACAATGAGCAGTTCTTC. This encodes CSVDGGSYNEQFF.

The gene calls are TRBV2 and TRBJ2-3; tentatively, D is TRBD2 (6 bases). The CDR3 totals 15 residues. Trimming stripped 8 bases from V and 2 bases from J, with 17 bases between. Germline values: CDR1 SNHLY, CDR2 FYNNEI. CDR3 sequence reads: CASQQEGSPTDTQYF. The CDR3, as DNA: TGTGCCAGCCAGCAGGAGGGGTCGCCCACAGATACGCAGTATTTT.

The rearrangement uses TRBV7-6 and TRBJ1-1; the D is unclear. The CDR3 is made up of 15 amino acids. V shed 4 bases and J shed 1 base, with 13 bases lying between them. Germline loops: CDR1 SGHVS, CDR2 FNYEAQ. CDR3 region: CASSSNDFGNTEAFF. For the CDR3, the DNA is TGTGCCAGCAGCTCGAACGACTTCGGGAACACTGAAGCTTTCTTT.

Ten or more counts support this clonotype. The chain joins TRBV12-3 or TRBV12-4 to TRBJ1-1, with D unresolved. The CDR3 totals 12 residues. Trimming pared 2 bases from V and 8 bases from J, leaving 9 bases between. CDR3 in DNA: TGTGCCAGCAGTTTAAGTCTAAGGGAAGCTTTCTTT. Translation: CASSLSLREAFF.

This clonotype was found many times. The gene calls are TRBV7-9 and TRBJ2-7; the D gene is possibly TRBD2 (6 bases). Trimming pared 4 bases from V and 7 bases from J, leaving 11 bases between. The CDR3 runs 12 residues. Per the germline V gene, CDR1 is SEHNR and CDR2 is FQNEAQ (reference sequence). CDR3 sequence reads: CASSSLGGEQYF. The DNA for the CDR3 is TGTGCCAGCAGCTCCCTTGGGGGGGAGCAGTACTTC.

This clonotype was detected ten times or more. The chain combines TRBV28 with TRBJ2-2; 10 nucleotides align to TRBD1. The CDR3 is made up of 17 amino acids. V lost 3 bases to trimming and J lost 6 bases; unmatched junction nucleotides: 10. Germline-derived CDR1 and CDR2 are MDHEN and SYDVKM. In nucleotides, the CDR3 is TGTGCCAGCAGTTTTGTCTATGGAGGACAGGGGGCCGGGGAGCTGTTTTTT. This translates into CASSFVYGGQGAGELFF.

This clonotype came up a few times. This chain links TRBV7-2 with TRBJ1-1; D not certain. V was clipped by 5 bases and J by 4 bases, with 17 bases between them. The CDR3 is 15 residues long. Germline assignment: CDR1 SGHTA and CDR2 FQGNSA. In DNA, the CDR3 is TGTGCCAGCAGCACGAGGTCCTTATTGGGCACTGAAGCTTTCTTT. Protein sequence: CASSTRSLLGTEAFF.

This clonotype was observed a few times. This chain links TRBV28 with TRBJ2-7; D is unclear. The CDR3 is 16 amino acids. Germline lookup yields CDR1 MDHEN and CDR2 SYDVKM. Trimming removed 6 bases from V and 3 bases from J, with 21 bases in between. This CDR3 is CASRPSRGGKSYEQYF. In DNA, the CDR3 is TGTGCCAGCAGACCTTCGCGCGGTGGAAAGAGCTACGAGCAGTACTTC.

The chain recombines TRBV29-1 with TRBJ2-2; the match to TRBD2 covers 7 bases. Germline CDR1 reads SQVTM; CDR2 reads ANQGSEA. Trimming removed 3 bases from V and 5 bases from J; junction bases left unmatched: 6. CDR3 size: 14 residues. The CDR3: CSVEIGEGTGELFF. The CDR3 nucleotides read TGCAGCGTTGAGATTGGGGAGGGGACCGGGGAGCTGTTTTTT.

This chain joins TRBV6-4 and TRBJ2-7; 13 nucleotides line up with TRBD2. Germline V gene sequence: CDR1 MRHNA, CDR2 SNTAGT. The CDR3 is 14 amino acids. Unmatched junction bases numbered 5, after V lost 7 bases and J lost 5 bases. The CDR3 loop reads CASTRTSGSHEQYF. The CDR3 DNA reads TGTGCCAGCACCCGGACTAGCGGGAGCCACGAGCAGTACTTC.

The chain uses TRBV25-1 and TRBJ1-4; no reliable D call. CDR1 and CDR2 (germline): MGHDK, SYGVNS. Trimming left V 1 base short and J 8 bases short, with 5 bases between. CDR3 length: 12 residues. CDR3: CASSEWEEKLFF. The CDR3 DNA is TGTGCCAGCAGTGAATGGGAAGAAAAACTGTTTTTT.